Listed below are T cell receptor beta chains from one sample, sequenced in a study of cytomegalovirus exposure and HLA in healthy donors. Clones were sequenced by immunoSEQ multiplex PCR, and TCRdb holds only the in-frame ones, with some missing. The table shows some 180,000 clones, with just under 80% occurring only once. Sequencing was carried out using PBMCs. The receptors were sampled from a female donor in good health and CMV-seronegative. The CDR3 runs from the conserved cysteine through the conserved F or W. The D gene is left open where the match is weak. Rows may omit the clone size; those that give it use once, few, many or a size class.

V: TRBV7-8; J: TRBJ1-5; size: -; D: TRBD1; CDR3: CASSLGQGINQPQHF; DNA: TGTGCCAGCAGCTTGGGACAGGGTATCAATCAGCCCCAGCATTTT
V: TRBV13; J: TRBJ1-4; size: -; D: -; CDR3: CASSSRDGGEKLFF; DNA: TGTGCCAGCAGCTCCAGGGATGGTGGTGAAAAACTGTTTTTT
V: TRBV19; J: TRBJ2-7; size: -; D: TRBD2; CDR3: CASSIHRGGPSEQYF; DNA: TGTGCCAGTAGTATTCATCGGGGGGGCCCAAGCGAGCAGTACTTC
V: TRBV23-1; J: TRBJ2-1; size: few; D: TRBD2; CDR3: CASSQLLAGRSSYNEQFF; DNA: TGCGCCAGCAGTCAATTGCTAGCGGGGAGGAGCTCCTACAATGAGCAGTTCTTC
V: TRBV6-5; J: TRBJ1-2; size: -; D: TRBD1; CDR3: CASSLSRQGFGGYTF; DNA: TGTGCCAGCAGTCTAAGCCGACAGGGCTTCGGTGGCTACACCTTC
V: TRBV30; J: TRBJ2-1; size: -; D: TRBD2; CDR3: CAWSVLSGAYNEQFF; DNA: TGTGCCTGGAGTGTACTCAGCGGGGCCTACAATGAGCAGTTCTTC
V: TRBV6-5; J: TRBJ2-7; size: -; D: TRBD2; CDR3: CASSYSQGAGEQYF; DNA: TGTGCCAGCAGTTACTCCCAGGGAGCGGGAGAGCAGTACTTC
V: TRBV15; J: TRBJ1-1; size: -; D: -; CDR3: CATSRDWGREDTEAFF; DNA: TGTGCCACCAGCAGAGATTGGGGCAGGGAGGATACTGAAGCTTTCTTT
V: TRBV27; J: TRBJ2-7; size: -; D: TRBD2; CDR3: CASSFSGSSYEQYF; DNA: TGTGCCAGCAGTTTTAGCGGGAGTTCCTACGAGCAGTACTTC
V: TRBV19; J: TRBJ1-2; size: -; D: TRBD1; CDR3: CASNLGQGRDGYTF; DNA: TGTGCCAGTAACTTGGGACAGGGTAGGGATGGCTACACCTTC
V: TRBV2; J: TRBJ2-2; size: few; D: TRBD1; CDR3: CASSLTGAANTGELFF; DNA: TGTGCCAGCAGCCTAACAGGGGCCGCTAACACCGGGGAGCTGTTTTTT
V: TRBV6-5; J: TRBJ1-4; size: -; D: TRBD1; CDR3: CASSYRQGFEKLFF; DNA: TGTGCCAGCAGTTATAGACAGGGGTTTGAAAAACTGTTTTTT
V: TRBV29-1; J: TRBJ2-3; size: -; D: -; CDR3: CSVQGRGGTDTQYF; DNA: TGCAGCGTTCAGGGGAGGGGGGGCACAGATACGCAGTATTTT
V: TRBV4-3; J: TRBJ1-4; size: -; D: -; CDR3: CASSLMDRNEKLFF; DNA: TGCGCCAGCAGCCTAATGGACAGAAATGAAAAACTGTTTTTT
V: TRBV5-1; J: TRBJ1-1; size: -; D: -; CDR3: CVSSFEQGNTEAFF; DNA: TGCGTCAGCAGCTTCGAACAGGGGAACACTGAAGCTTTCTTT
V: TRBV5-5; J: TRBJ2-7; size: -; D: TRBD1; CDR3: CASSSSPRQGRVEQYF; DNA: TGTGCCAGCAGCTCGTCCCCGAGACAGGGAAGGGTCGAGCAGTACTTC
V: TRBV7-9; J: TRBJ2-1; size: few; D: TRBD2; CDR3: CASALPPRLAGRNNEQFF; DNA: TGTGCCAGCGCCCTCCCCCCGAGGCTAGCGGGACGAAACAATGAGCAGTTCTTC
V: TRBV11-1; J: TRBJ2-1; size: -; D: -; CDR3: CASSVDYSNEQFF; DNA: TGTGCCAGCAGCGTCGACTATAGCAATGAGCAGTTCTTC
V: TRBV30; J: TRBJ2-7; size: -; D: TRBD1; CDR3: CAWSETGGFPYEQYF; DNA: TGTGCCTGGAGTGAGACAGGGGGCTTCCCCTACGAGCAGTACTTC
V: TRBV19; J: TRBJ2-6; size: -; D: -; CDR3: CASSGQTPSGANVLTF; DNA: TGTGCCAGTAGCGGACAGACCCCCTCTGGGGCCAACGTCCTGACTTTC
V: TRBV6-1; J: TRBJ1-2; size: -; D: TRBD1; CDR3: CASSATRGYGYTF; DNA: TGTGCCAGCAGTGCCACCAGGGGGTACGGCTACACCTTC
V: TRBV7-2; J: TRBJ2-1; size: -; D: -; CDR3: CASSLAVQEQFF; DNA: TGTGCCAGCAGCTTAGCGGTCCAGGAGCAGTTCTTC
V: TRBV2; J: TRBJ2-3; size: -; D: TRBD1; CDR3: CASSRSTGEDTQYF; DNA: TGTGCCAGCAGTCGGTCAACAGGGGAAGATACGCAGTATTTT
V: TRBV15; J: TRBJ2-7; size: -; D: -; CDR3: CATSRQGMGYEQYF; DNA: TGTGCCACCAGCAGACAGGGGATGGGCTACGAGCAGTACTTC
V: TRBV19; J: TRBJ2-2; size: -; D: TRBD2; CDR3: CASNWASGYTGELFF; DNA: TGTGCCAGTAACTGGGCTAGCGGGTACACCGGGGAGCTGTTTTTT
V: TRBV2; J: TRBJ2-3; size: -; D: TRBD1; CDR3: CASSVGQGSRADTQYF; DNA: TGTGCCAGCAGTGTAGGACAGGGGAGTCGGGCAGATACGCAGTATTTT
V: TRBV28; J: TRBJ1-3; size: -; D: -; CDR3: CASNLGGIGNTIYF; DNA: TGTGCCAGCAACCTAGGGGGTATTGGAAACACCATATATTTT
V: TRBV27; J: TRBJ2-2; size: -; D: TRBD2; CDR3: CASRRLAGGRNTGELFF; DNA: TGTGCCAGCAGAAGACTAGCGGGAGGGAGGAACACCGGGGAGCTGTTTTTT
V: TRBV6-4; J: TRBJ1-5; size: once; D: TRBD1; CDR3: CASRTDRGGRVGNQPQHF; DNA: TGTGCCAGCAGGACAGACAGGGGAGGTCGGGTTGGCAATCAGCCCCAGCATTTT
V: TRBV7-3; J: TRBJ2-1; size: -; D: TRBD2; CDR3: CASSLGGSGGYNEQFF; DNA: TGTGCCAGCAGCTTAGGGGGTAGCGGGGGTTACAATGAGCAGTTCTTC
V: TRBV5-1; J: TRBJ2-1; size: -; D: TRBD1; CDR3: CASSLNTGGGAEQFF; DNA: TGCGCCAGCAGCTTGAACACAGGGGGAGGAGCTGAGCAGTTCTTC
V: TRBV5-5; J: TRBJ1-4; size: -; D: TRBD1; CDR3: CASSLEVTGVEKLFF; DNA: TGTGCCAGCAGCTTGGAAGTGACAGGGGTCGAAAAACTGTTTTTT
V: TRBV18; J: TRBJ2-2; size: -; D: -; CDR3: CASSPQGAGELFF; DNA: TGTGCCAGCTCACCACAAGGGGCCGGGGAGCTGTTTTTT
V: TRBV19; J: TRBJ2-2; size: -; D: -; CDR3: CASSSERDTNTGELFF; DNA: TGTGCCAGTAGTAGTGAGCGGGACACTAACACCGGGGAGCTGTTTTTT
V: TRBV20-1; J: TRBJ1-2; size: -; D: -; CDR3: CSAGGGVGYTF; DNA: TGCAGTGCAGGAGGAGGGGTTGGCTACACCTTC
V: TRBV11-2; J: TRBJ1-4; size: -; D: TRBD1; CDR3: CASSKATGVANEKLFF; DNA: TGTGCCAGCAGCAAAGCAACAGGGGTAGCTAATGAAAAACTGTTTTTT
V: TRBV27; J: TRBJ2-1; size: -; D: -; CDR3: CASFSPSSYNEQFF; DNA: TGTGCCAGCTTTAGCCCCAGCTCCTACAATGAGCAGTTCTTC
V: TRBV5-1; J: TRBJ2-5; size: -; D: TRBD2; CDR3: CASSLRLAGGPLAETQYF; DNA: TGCGCCAGCAGCCTCCGACTAGCGGGGGGGCCTCTTGCAGAGACCCAGTACTTC
V: TRBV30; J: TRBJ2-3; size: -; D: -; CDR3: CAWSIRTGTAQYF; DNA: TGTGCCTGGAGTATCCGCACAGGGACCGCGCAGTATTTT
V: TRBV14; J: TRBJ2-2; size: -; D: -; CDR3: CASSQITIDGELFF; DNA: TGTGCCAGCAGCCAGATAACTATAGACGGGGAGCTGTTTTTT
V: TRBV7-2; J: TRBJ2-5; size: -; D: -; CDR3: CASSFMGGETQYF; DNA: TGTGCCAGCAGCTTTATGGGAGGAGAGACCCAGTACTTC
V: TRBV6-6; J: TRBJ2-5; size: -; D: TRBD1; CDR3: CASSTSTGVGETQYF; DNA: TGTGCCAGCAGTACCTCGACAGGGGTGGGGGAGACCCAGTACTTC
V: TRBV7-9; J: TRBJ2-7; size: -; D: -; CDR3: CSSSLEHEQYF; DNA: TGTTCCAGCAGCTTAGAGCACGAGCAGTACTTC
V: TRBV5-1; J: TRBJ2-1; size: -; D: TRBD2; CDR3: CASSSGTSGYNEQFF; DNA: TGCGCCAGCAGCTCGGGGACTAGCGGGTACAATGAGCAGTTCTTC
V: TRBV9; J: TRBJ1-4; size: once; D: -; CDR3: CASSVEEVGEKLFF; DNA: TGTGCCAGCAGCGTGGAGGAAGTGGGTGAAAAACTGTTTTTT
V: TRBV2; J: TRBJ2-3; size: -; D: TRBD2; CDR3: CASSALAGGTDTQYF; DNA: TGTGCCAGCAGTGCCCTAGCGGGGGGCACAGATACGCAGTATTTT
V: TRBV7-9; J: TRBJ2-5; size: -; D: TRBD1; CDR3: CASSERDRGRGETQYF; DNA: TGTGCCAGCAGCGAAAGGGACAGGGGGCGCGGTGAGACCCAGTACTTC
V: TRBV2; J: TRBJ1-5; size: -; D: -; CDR3: CASKGQPNQPQHF; DNA: TGTGCCAGCAAAGGACAGCCAAATCAGCCCCAGCATTTT
V: TRBV7-2; J: TRBJ2-5; size: -; D: TRBD1; CDR3: CASSLAGTDKETQYF; DNA: TGTGCCAGCAGCTTAGCCGGGACAGATAAAGAGACCCAGTACTTC
V: TRBV10-3; J: TRBJ2-7; size: -; D: -; CDR3: CAISEVSGYEQYF; DNA: TGTGCCATCAGTGAAGTTAGCGGCTACGAGCAGTACTTC
V: TRBV29-1; J: TRBJ2-3; size: -; D: TRBD2; CDR3: CSVGLADTQYF; DNA: TGCAGCGTGGGACTAGCAGATACGCAGTATTTT